These T cell receptor beta chains were read from a single sample in a study of T cells in Graves' hyperthyroidism and ophthalmopathy. TCRdb analysed the multiplex PCR reads with MiXCR anew, one entry per CDR3 protein. In the table there are around 200,000 distinct CDR3 sequences, 15% to 20% of which are singletons. The specimen sequenced was blood. These receptors were obtained from a woman between 45 and 60 years old with Graves' hyperthyroidism. Both conserved end residues are part of each CDR3. Each record gives: J gene, V gene, CDR3 protein.

>TRBJ2-5|TRBV5-6
CASSLAGGTKTQYF
>TRBJ2-7|TRBV11-2
CASSLAEDRGKQYF
>TRBJ2-7|TRBV10-3
CAITPGGGYEQYF
>TRBJ1-3|TRBV6-5
CASSYRDRRSGNTIYF
>TRBJ2-1|TRBV5-1
CASSLGFNEQFF
>TRBJ2-2|TRBV7-9
CAGGEVDTGELFF
>TRBJ1-1|TRBV15
CATQAGNTEAFF
>TRBJ2-5|TRBV18
CASSPSWETQYF
>TRBJ2-3|TRBV28
CASNRGGISTDTQYF
>TRBJ1-5|TRBV11-1
CASSLGLNQPQHF
>TRBJ2-3|TRBV5-1
CASSLDIAGGVDTQYF
>TRBJ2-7|TRBV7-9
CASSSPDRADEQYF
>TRBJ1-1|TRBV13
CASSSGTGLNTEAFF
>TRBJ2-1|TRBV6-1
CASSQRQASNEQFF
>TRBJ1-2|TRBV28
CASSSPGLGYGYTF
>TRBJ2-3|TRBV7-8
CASGLRVGAAGDTQYF
>TRBJ2-3|TRBV9
CASSAGTGTTDTQYF
>TRBJ2-3|TRBV19
CASTMGGTTDTQYF
>TRBJ2-2|TRBV11-1
CASSVLRGGANTGELFF
>TRBJ1-5|TRBV20-1
CSARDPGRGGNQPQHF